The 19 T cell receptor beta chains reported below all come from one sample, sequenced in a study of shared clonotypes between healthy human individuals (dated by TCRdb to between 2020 and 2021). Library preparation used the immunoSEQ multiplex PCR assay. Entries here come from immuneACCESS through TCRdb and include only in-frame sequences with V and J called. Some clones fail to appear in such tables; in the studies checked, an unresolved V gene covers under half of the shortfall, and the cause of the remainder is unknown. The sample has about 680,000 clones on record, around 73% of them singletons. In total, the top ten clones hold around 2% of the sample. The sample consisted of memory CD4+ T cells sorted from blood. The cell subset or site label on this specimen signifies: CD45RA-negative fraction. The source is a woman in her 30s in good health.

This chain's CDR3 is CASSSPSGSREETQYF. The CDR3, as DNA: TGTGCCAGCAGTAGCCCTAGCGGGAGTAGAGAAGAGACCCAGTACTTC. V and J are TRBV2 and TRBJ2-5, with 10 bases aligning to TRBD2. V shed 5 bases and J 3 bases; nucleotides not matched to a gene: 9. The germline V gene has CDR1 SNHLY and CDR2 FYNNEI. This CDR3 comprises 16 residues.

The chain employs TRBV5-1 and TRBJ1-1, with D tentatively TRBD1 (5 bases). Germline CDR1 and CDR2: SGHRS and YFSETQ. CDR3 length: 16 residues. V was clipped by 0 bases and J by 1 base, with 13 bases between them. CDR3 sequence: CASSLVWGRSNTEAFF. DNA of the CDR3: TGCGCCAGCAGCTTGGTATGGGGACGGTCGAACACTGAAGCTTTCTTT.

This clone was found once. This chain uses TRBV30 with TRBJ2-5; 10 bases agree with TRBD2. TRBJ2-7 explains the end of the DNA better; the J call may be wrong. Germline CDR1 and CDR2: GTSNPN and SVGIG (reference sequence). The CDR3 runs to 13 residues. DNA of the CDR3: TGTGCCTGGAGGGGACTAGCGAACTACGAGCAGTACTTC. This sequence encodes CAWRGLANYEQYF.

The chain recombines TRBV7-2 with TRBJ2-7; 9 positions match TRBD2. The V gene's germline CDR1 is SGHTA and CDR2 FQGNSA. The CDR3 has 15 residues. V shed 5 bases and J 7 bases; nucleotides not matched to a gene: 12. The CDR3 is CASSQSVLAGVEQYF. The CDR3 DNA reads as TGTGCCAGCAGCCAGTCGGTATTAGCGGGAGTTGAGCAGTACTTC.

The chain combines TRBV28 with TRBJ1-1; D might be TRBD1 (6 bases). The CDR3 totals 14 residues. The V end was cut by 10 bases, the J end by 2 bases, with 17 bases between. Germline V gene sequence: CDR1 MDHEN, CDR2 SYDVKM. The CDR3 spells CATLGGGRNTEAFF. The CDR3 DNA reads as TGTGCCACCCTCGGGGGGGGGCGAAACACTGAAGCTTTCTTT.

V gene TRBV27 combines with J gene TRBJ2-7; 11 bases map to TRBD1. From germline, CDR1 is MNHEY and CDR2 SMNVEV (reference sequence). The CDR3 spans 14 residues. V was pared by 6 bases and J by 4 bases, with 5 bases of the junction left unmatched. The DNA for the CDR3 is TGTGCCAGCAGAATGGACAGGGGGCCGTACGAGCAGTACTTC. This encodes CASRMDRGPYEQYF.

The chain employs TRBV28 and TRBJ2-2; unclear D gene. V was pared by 2 bases and J by 5 bases, with 12 bases between. This CDR3 is 15 amino acids long. Germline CDR1 reads MDHEN; CDR2 reads SYDVKM. CDR3 bases: TGTGCCAGCAGTTTAACCCCAAGGTGGACCGGGGAGCTGTTTTTT. Protein sequence: CASSLTPRWTGELFF.

This clone came up a few times. The genes are TRBV9 and TRBJ1-2; no firm D call. This CDR3 is 15 amino acids long. Germline V lookup: CDR1 SGDLS, CDR2 YYNGEE. V shed 0 bases and J shed 0 bases, with 9 bases lying between them. CDR3 in DNA: TGTGCCAGCAGCGTAGACCCAGGAACTAACTATGGCTACACCTTC. This sequence encodes CASSVDPGTNYGYTF.

The chain joins TRBV7-4 to TRBJ2-7; tentatively, D is TRBD1 (6 bases). The CDR3 runs to 15 residues. CDR1 and CDR2 (germline): SGHVT, SQSDAQ. V was clipped by 5 bases and J by 3 bases, with 17 bases between them. The CDR3 region has the DNA TGTGCCAGCAGCACGTCCGGGACATCATTCTACGAGCAGTACTTC. As protein: CASSTSGTSFYEQYF. The entire variable domain, with the rest obtained from reference TRBV7-4 and TRBJ2-7, is as follows: GAGVSQSPRYKVAKRGRDVALRCDSISGHVTLYWYRQTLGQGSEVLTYSQSDAQRDKSGRPSGRFSAERPERSVSTLKIQRTEQGDSAVYLCASSTSGTSFYEQYFGPGTRLTVT.

V is TRBV7-3 and J is TRBJ2-1; 11 bases align to TRBD2. The CDR3 has 14 amino acids. V shed 3 bases, J shed 9 bases, and the junction held 4 bases outside the gene matches. Germline V gives CDR1 SGHTA, CDR2 FQGTGA. The CDR3: CASSLTSGMTEQFF. The CDR3, as DNA: TGTGCCAGCAGCTTGACTAGCGGGATGACTGAGCAGTTCTTC.

Points on this clone: The same CDR3 arises from other DNA sequences in this sample as well. The gene calls are TRBV10-3 and TRBJ1-5; D gene unclear. V shed 0 bases and J shed 1 base, with 1 base lying between them. Germline V CDR1 and CDR2: ENHRY, SYGVKD. The CDR3 contains 13 residues. CDR3 amino acids: CAISESSNQPQHF. The CDR3 DNA follows: TGTGCCATCAGTGAGTCAAGCAATCAGCCCCAGCATTTT.

The chain carries TRBV6-6 and TRBJ2-7; 7 bases map to TRBD2. CDR3 length: 15 residues. V gave up 4 bases and J gave up 3 bases; unmatched junction bases: 9. Germline V lookup: CDR1 MNHNY, CDR2 SVGAGI (reference sequence). CDR3 protein: CASSFSTSPLYEQYF. Written as DNA, the CDR3 is TGTGCCAGCAGTTTCTCGACTAGCCCCCTCTACGAGCAGTACTTC.

The J gene is TRBJ2-7, the V gene TRBV25-1, with 11 bases matching TRBD2. This CDR3 has 15 residues. The germline CDR1 and CDR2 sequences are MGHDK and SYGVNS. V lost 3 bases and J lost 6; bases outside the gene matches: 7. CDR3: CASSEGVAGGTEQYF. The CDR3 DNA reads as TGTGCCAGCAGTGAGGGCGTAGCGGGAGGGACCGAGCAGTACTTC.

CDR3 region: CASSFPLGGQGGNEQYF. The CDR3 nucleotides are TGTGCCAGCAGCTTCCCCCTGGGAGGACAGGGTGGGAACGAGCAGTACTTC. The V gene is TRBV11-2, the J gene TRBJ2-7; 8 nucleotides agree with TRBD1. The CDR3 has 17 amino acids. V was clipped by 3 bases and J by 5 bases; unmatched bases: 15. CDR1 is SGHAT and CDR2 is FQNNGV in the germline V gene.

The chain uses TRBV5-8 and TRBJ1-5; TRBD1 agrees at 8 bases. The V gene end was trimmed by 3 bases and the J gene end by 1 base; junction bases not matched to a gene: 3. Looked up from germline, CDR1 is SGHTS and CDR2 is YDEGEE. This CDR3 comprises 15 residues. The CDR3 loop is CASSWRTGSNQPQHF. DNA of the CDR3: TGTGCCAGCAGCTGGAGGACAGGGAGCAATCAGCCCCAGCATTTT.

In its sample, this clone was seen a few times. The chain recombines TRBV5-8 with TRBJ2-5; 8 positions match TRBD1. CDR3 length: 16 amino acids. V lost 3 bases, J lost 1 base, and 8 bases stayed unmatched. Germline V gene sequence: CDR1 SGHTS, CDR2 YDEGEE. In nucleotides, the CDR3 is TGTGCCAGCAGCTGGGCCCAGGGGGCAGGCCAAGAGACCCAGTACTTC. Translated, it gives CASSWAQGAGQETQYF.

The chain carries TRBV6-6 and TRBJ2-3; 7 bases map to TRBD2. J lost 4 bases, V lost 2 bases, and 6 bases had no gene match. The V gene's germline CDR1 is MNHNY and CDR2 SVGAGI (reference sequence). The length of the CDR3 is 15 residues. This chain's CDR3 is CASSYEAGRADTQYF. CDR3 DNA sequence: TGTGCCAGCAGTTACGAAGCAGGGAGGGCAGATACGCAGTATTTT.

V gene TRBV27 combines with J gene TRBJ1-5; D gene uncertain. From germline, CDR1 is MNHEY and CDR2 SMNVEV (reference sequence). The CDR3 has 13 residues. V was clipped by 4 bases and J by 4 bases, with 8 bases between them. The CDR3 region is CASSSRGNQPQHF. The CDR3 bases are TGTGCCAGCAGTTCCCGGGGAAATCAGCCCCAGCATTTT.

The rearrangement joins TRBV19 to TRBJ1-5; D remains ambiguous. Germline V gene sequence: CDR1 LNHDA, CDR2 SQIVND (reference sequence). Trimming left V 2 bases short and J 0 bases short, with 11 bases between. This CDR3 is 16 amino acids long. CDR3 sequence (DNA): TGTGCCAGTAGTATACGTTCGGGGATTAGCAATCAGCCCCAGCATTTT. It translates to CASSIRSGISNQPQHF.